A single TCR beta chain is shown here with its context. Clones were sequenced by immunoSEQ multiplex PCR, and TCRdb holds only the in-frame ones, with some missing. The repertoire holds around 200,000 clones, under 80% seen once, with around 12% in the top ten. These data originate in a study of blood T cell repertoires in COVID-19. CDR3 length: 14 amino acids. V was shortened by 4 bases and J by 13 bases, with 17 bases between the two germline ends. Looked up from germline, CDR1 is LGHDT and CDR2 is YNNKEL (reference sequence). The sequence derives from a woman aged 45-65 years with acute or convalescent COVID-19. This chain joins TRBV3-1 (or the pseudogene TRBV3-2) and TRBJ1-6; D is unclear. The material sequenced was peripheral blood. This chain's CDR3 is CASSPAGQVQPLHF. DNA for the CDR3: TGTGCCAGCAGCCCTGCCGGCCAGGTGCAGCCCCTCCACTTT.